The 31 T cell receptor beta chains below were found in one sample sequenced in a study of T cells in Graves' hyperthyroidism and ophthalmopathy. What was amplified from RNA transcripts were TCR beta CDR3 regions. During a first-round RT-PCR of the TCR CDR3, the HTBI primer set was used. TCRdb reanalysed the multiplex PCR reads using MiXCR and keeps one entry per CDR3 protein. Here the sample spans approximately 870,000 distinct CDR3 sequences, 35% to 40% being singletons. Input material: blood. These TCRs come from a young man with Graves' hyperthyroidism.

This clonotype has just one count. The chain employs TRBV6-1 and TRBJ2-7; no reliable D call. This CDR3 contains 15 residues. Trimming took off 8 bases at V and 0 bases at J, with 17 bases between the two ends. CDR1 and CDR2 from the germline V gene are MNHNS and SASEGT. The DNA of the CDR3 is TGTGCCAGCTCACGGCTTGAAGGACGCTCCTACGAGCAGTACTTC. Its protein product is CASSRLEGRSYEQYF.

The rearrangement joins TRBV4-1 to TRBJ1-2; D perhaps matches TRBD1 (6 bases). Germline CDR1 MGHRA, CDR2 YSYEKL. V was cut by 0 bases and J by 6 bases, with 11 bases left in between. The CDR3 spans 14 residues. CDR3 coding DNA: TGCGCCAGCAGCCAAGAACTGGGGGCGAATGGCTACACCTTC. Its protein product is CASSQELGANGYTF.

As concerns this clonotype: A read error may explain this, as a much larger clone is one base away. This chain links TRBV2 with TRBJ1-1, with D uncertain. In germline, CDR1 is SNHLY, CDR2 FYNNEI. This CDR3 has 16 residues. CDR3 DNA sequence: TGTGCCAGCAGTGAAATCGCAGGCTCGGTGAACACTAAAGCTTTCTTT. Protein sequence: CASSEIAGSVNTKAFF. Full variable domain (rest looked up from reference TRBV2 and TRBJ1-1): EPEVTQTPSHQVTQMGQEVILRCVPISNHLYFYWYRQILGQKVEFLVSFYNNEISEKSEIFDDQFSVERPDGSNFTLKIRSTKLEDSAMYFCASSEIAGSVNTKAFFGQGTRLTVV.

The DNA of the CDR3 is TGTGCCAGCAGGACCGGGACAGGGGATACCGGGGAGCTGTTTTTT. Residues: CASRTGTGDTGELFF. The chain joins TRBV6-1 to TRBJ2-2; 10 bases are shared with TRBD1. Per the germline V gene, CDR1 is MNHNS and CDR2 is SASEGT. V was pared by 6 bases and J by 5 bases, with 6 bases of the junction left unmatched. The CDR3 runs 15 residues.

Ten or more counts support this clonotype. The CDR3 nucleotides read TGTGCCAGCAGGGTCGACAGGGATGGGGACACTAATGAAAAACTGTTTTTT. Translating gives CASRVDRDGDTNEKLFF. The chain links TRBV2 to TRBJ1-4, with 7 positions matching TRBD1. The trim removed 6 bases at V and 2 bases at J, leaving 12 bases unmatched. Germline values: CDR1 SNHLY, CDR2 FYNNEI. The CDR3 is made up of 17 amino acids.

This clonotype was recorded at least ten times. The V and J genes are TRBV19 and TRBJ1-2; 9 bases align to TRBD1. There are 16 residues in the CDR3. In germline, CDR1 is LNHDA, CDR2 SQIVND (reference sequence). J gave up 1 base and V 4 bases, and 7 bases lay outside the gene matches. CDR3 DNA: TGTGCCAGTAGTACTACGTGGGACAGGGATAACTATGGCTACACCTTC. Translating it yields CASSTTWDRDNYGYTF.

As regards this clonotype: A much larger clone sits a single nucleotide away, making a read error possible. The J gene is TRBJ1-4, the V gene TRBV10-2, with 7 bases aligning to TRBD1. The CDR3 sequence is 15 residues long. The ends lost 7 bases at V and 0 bases at J; junction bases unmatched: 5. Germline CDR1 reads WSHSY; CDR2 reads SAAADI. As DNA, the CDR3 is TGCGCCAGCAAGGACAGGAGGACAACTAATGAAAAACTGTTTTTT. Protein: CASKDRRTTNEKLFF.

This clonotype was found many times. The chain has TRBV2 and TRBJ1-5; D remains ambiguous. This CDR3 has 14 residues. The germline V gene encodes CDR1 SNHLY and CDR2 FYNNEI. With 4 bases removed from V and 3 bases from J, the gap between germline ends came to 10 bases. CDR3 loop: CASSGKRDNQPQHF. DNA of the CDR3: TGTGCCAGCAGTGGAAAACGGGACAATCAGCCCCAGCATTTT.

The chain recombines TRBV19 with TRBJ1-1; 8 nucleotides agree with TRBD1. V gave up 7 bases and J gave up 4 bases; unmatched junction bases: 17. Germline CDR1 and CDR2: LNHDA and SQIVND (reference sequence). The CDR3 has 17 residues. As DNA, the CDR3 is TGTGCCAGTACCTCCTCCGGGACAGGAGACGTGCGCACTGAAGCTTTCTTT. This codes for CASTSSGTGDVRTEAFF.

There are many counts of this clonotype. The chain couples TRBV7-2 to TRBJ1-5; 9 bases line up with TRBD1. Looked up from germline, CDR1 is SGHTA and CDR2 is FQGNSA. The CDR3 totals 15 residues. V lost 5 bases and J lost 5; bases outside the gene matches: 7. The CDR3 DNA follows: TGTGCCAGCAGCATATGGACAGGGGCCGATCAGCCCCAGCATTTT. It encodes CASSIWTGADQPQHF. The full variable domain, with the rest looked up from reference TRBV7-2 and TRBJ1-5, is GAGVSQSPSNKVTEKGKDVELRCDPISGHTALYWYRQSLGQGLEFLIYFQGNSAPDKSGLPSDRFSAERTGGSVSTLTIQRTQQEDSAVYLCASSIWTGADQPQHFGDGTRLSIL.

The chain links TRBV6-5 to TRBJ1-6, with D unclear. The length of the CDR3 is 14 residues. The V gene's germline CDR1 is MNHEY and CDR2 SVGAGI. The V end lost 5 bases, the J end lost 7 bases, and 12 bases lay between the germline ends. CDR3: CASSARGGNSPLHF. CDR3 DNA: TGTGCCAGCAGTGCCCGCGGCGGGAATTCACCCCTCCACTTT.

This clonotype occurred many times. The chain couples TRBV7-6 to TRBJ2-7, with TRBD1 identical over 8 bases. The V gene's germline CDR1 is SGHVS and CDR2 FNYEAQ. V dropped 0 bases and J dropped 3; count of bases not matched to a gene: 1. The length of the CDR3 is 14 residues. This CDR3 reads CASSLADRDYEQYF. CDR3 bases: TGTGCCAGCAGCTTAGCGGACAGGGACTACGAGCAGTACTTC.

The genes are TRBV10-3 and TRBJ2-5; a possible D gene is TRBD2 (5 bases). The length of the CDR3 is 13 residues. Between the trimmed V and J ends, which lost 10 bases and 9 bases, there was a span of 21 bases. The V gene's germline CDR1 is ENHRY and CDR2 SYGVKD. CDR3 sequence reads: CATLGPTGGPQYF. CDR3 nucleotide sequence: TGTGCCACATTGGGCCCCACGGGCGGGCCCCAGTACTTC.

This clonotype was detected many times. The chain uses TRBV6-5 and TRBJ1-2; 7 bases match TRBD1. The CDR3 length is 14 residues. V gave up 4 bases and J gave up 2 bases; unmatched junction bases: 4. Germline V CDR1 and CDR2: MNHEY, SVGAGI. The CDR3: CASSWDSGNYGYTF. The CDR3 DNA reads as TGTGCCAGCAGTTGGGACAGCGGGAACTATGGCTACACCTTC.

This clonotype was recorded a few times. The chain employs TRBV7-9 and TRBJ2-5; D may be TRBD2 (6 bases). Germline CDR1 reads SEHNR; CDR2 reads FQNEAQ (reference sequence). V shed 3 bases and J shed 4 bases, with 12 bases lying between them. The CDR3 length is 14 residues. CDR3 in amino acids: CASSLGGVRETQYF. In nucleotides, the CDR3 is TGTGCCAGCAGCTTGGGCGGGGTTCGAGAGACCCAGTACTTC.

The V gene is TRBV20-1, the J gene TRBJ2-7; tentatively, D is TRBD2 (5 bases). There are 13 residues in the CDR3. The V end was cut by 2 bases, the J end by 3 bases, with 11 bases between. Germline loops: CDR1 DFQATT, CDR2 SNEGSKA (reference sequence). CDR3 in DNA: TGCAGTGCTAGAAGAGGGTCCGGCTACGAGCAGTACTTC. This sequence encodes CSARRGSGYEQYF.

Ten or more counts support this clonotype. V gene TRBV29-1 combines with J gene TRBJ2-7, with 7 bases lining up with TRBD2. Germline V gene sequence: CDR1 SQVTM, CDR2 ANQGSEA. V gave up 4 bases and J gave up 3 bases; unmatched junction bases: 6. The CDR3 spans 13 residues. The DNA for the CDR3 is TGCAGCGTTGTAAAGGGAGGGAACTACGAGCAGTACTTC. Encoded protein: CSVVKGGNYEQYF.

V and J are TRBV20-1 and TRBJ1-1, with 12 bases matching TRBD1. The junction had 10 bases not matched to a gene; V was cut back by 0 bases and J by 5 bases. Germline-derived CDR1 and CDR2 are DFQATT and SNEGSKA (reference sequence). The CDR3 consists of 17 residues. This chain's CDR3 is CSARDIGTGGFLTEAFF. CDR3 DNA: TGCAGTGCTAGAGATATTGGGACAGGGGGCTTCTTGACTGAAGCTTTCTTT.

This clonotype has ten or more counts. The rearrangement links TRBV2 to TRBJ1-2; the match to TRBD1 covers 7 bases. Trimming removed 0 bases from V and 2 bases from J; junction bases left unmatched: 6. This CDR3 has 16 residues. The germline gives CDR1 SNHLY, CDR2 FYNNEI. The CDR3 loop is CASSEARGGQNYGYTF. The CDR3 region has the DNA TGTGCCAGCAGTGAAGCGCGGGGGGGACAGAACTATGGCTACACCTTC. Full variable domain (rest looked up from reference TRBV2 and TRBJ1-2): EPEVTQTPSHQVTQMGQEVILRCVPISNHLYFYWYRQILGQKVEFLVSFYNNEISEKSEIFDDQFSVERPDGSNFTLKIRSTKLEDSAMYFCASSEARGGQNYGYTFGSGTRLTVV.

A few counts support this clonotype. The chain couples TRBV7-9 to TRBJ1-1, with D hard to call. Trimming removed 3 bases at V and 2 bases at J, with 7 bases between. The germline CDR1 and CDR2 sequences are SEHNR and FQNEAQ (reference sequence). CDR3 length: 13 residues. For the CDR3, the DNA is TGTGCCAGCAGCTTTATCAGTAACACTGAAGCTTTCTTT. It codes for CASSFISNTEAFF.

The sample holds many counts of this clonotype. The J gene is TRBJ2-5, the V gene TRBV7-9, with unresolved D. CDR1 and CDR2 from the germline V gene are SEHNR and FQNEAQ (reference sequence). This CDR3 comprises 13 residues. V shed 2 bases and J shed 5 bases, with 9 bases lying between them. The CDR3 DNA is TGTGCCAGCAGCTTATGGAGCGAGGAGACCCAGTACTTC. It codes for CASSLWSEETQYF.

Concerning this clonotype: A much larger clone lies a single base off, so this may be a read error. This chain uses TRBV7-3 with TRBJ2-5; no reliable D call. V was clipped by 2 bases and J by 1 base, with 5 bases between them. The CDR3 loop spans 13 amino acids. In germline, CDR1 is SGHTA, CDR2 FQGTGA. The CDR3 loop reads CASSLGCQETQYF. In DNA, the CDR3 is TGTGCCAGCAGCTTAGGCTGCCAAGAGACCCAGTACTTC.

The sample holds many counts of this clonotype. This chain connects TRBV19 to TRBJ1-2; 9 bases align to TRBD1. The trim removed 1 base at V and 0 bases at J, leaving 9 bases unmatched. Per the germline V gene, CDR1 is LNHDA and CDR2 is SQIVND (reference sequence). The CDR3 totals 18 residues. CDR3 sequence reads: CASSIGWDRERANYGYTF. In nucleotides, the CDR3 is TGTGCCAGTAGTATAGGCTGGGACAGGGAAAGGGCTAACTATGGCTACACCTTC.

In this sample, this clonotype turned up many times. The rearrangement links TRBV7-2 to TRBJ2-5; 8 bases fit TRBD2. After removal of 2 bases from V and 5 bases from J, the junction contained 4 bases not matched to a gene. Germline V gene sequence: CDR1 SGHTA, CDR2 FQGNSA. The CDR3 sequence is 14 residues long. In DNA, the CDR3 is TGTGCCAGCAGCTTATCGGGGGGGATGGAGACCCAGTACTTC. Its protein is CASSLSGGMETQYF.

The rearrangement links TRBV20-1 to TRBJ1-3; TRBD1 might be the D (6 bases). Per germline, CDR1 DFQATT and CDR2 SNEGSKA (reference sequence). The CDR3 runs 13 residues. Trimming removed 4 bases at V and 3 bases at J, with 10 bases between. In DNA form, the CDR3 reads TGCAGTGCTACCGGGACACATGGAAACACCATATATTTT. This encodes CSATGTHGNTIYF.

CDR3 region: CASSTNLDKGAIPYEQYF. CDR3 coding DNA: TGTGCCAGCAGCACCAACCTTGATAAGGGGGCGATTCCTTACGAGCAGTACTTC. The genes are TRBV7-9 and TRBJ2-7, with 7 bases identical to TRBD1. CDR1 is SEHNR, CDR2 FQNEAQ, per germline (reference sequence). The V segment lost 5 bases and the J segment 4 bases; nucleotides outside the gene matches: 20. This CDR3 contains 18 residues.

As for this clonotype: Given a much more abundant clone one base away, this may be a read error. For the CDR3, the DNA is TGTGCCACCGGGGCAGGGGATAGCAATCAGCCCCTCCACTTT. It encodes CATGAGDSNQPLHF. The chain couples TRBV10-3 to TRBJ1-6, with D perhaps matching TRBD1 (6 bases). CDR1 and CDR2 (germline): ENHRY, SYGVKD. The CDR3 is made up of 14 amino acids. Trimming shortened V by 10 bases and J by 13 bases, and 23 bases separated the two germline ends.

This clonotype was recorded a few times. This chain connects TRBV5-1 to TRBJ2-7, with 9 bases identical to TRBD2. This CDR3 is built from 15 residues. Trimming at V came to 4 bases and at J to 1 base, leaving 6 bases not matched to a gene. Germline values: CDR1 SGHRS, CDR2 YFSETQ. CDR3 DNA: TGCGCCAGCAGCGCTTTAGCGGGGGAGTCCTACGAGCAGTACTTC. It yields the protein CASSALAGESYEQYF. The full variable domain, completed using reference TRBV5-1 and TRBJ2-7, is KAGVTQTPRYLIKTRGQQVTLSCSPISGHRSVSWYQQTPGQGLQFLFEYFSETQRNKGNFPGRFSGRQFSNSRSEMNVSTLELGDSALYLCASSALAGESYEQYFGPGTRLTVT.

This clonotype has ten or more counts. The chain recombines TRBV10-3 with TRBJ1-4, with D unresolved. Deletions cut 2 bases from V and 7 bases from J, with 5 bases between. CDR3 length: 12 residues. Germline CDR1 is ENHRY and CDR2 is SYGVKD. The CDR3 nucleotides read TGTGCCATCAGTGAGCCCATTGAAAAACTGTTTTTT. Amino acid sequence: CAISEPIEKLFF.

This clonotype was picked up many times. Here the CDR3 reads CATSRDLPTGGSPLHF. As DNA, the CDR3 is TGTGCCACCAGCAGAGATCTTCCGACAGGGGGATCACCCCTCCACTTT. The chain links TRBV15 to TRBJ1-6; 9 bases line up with TRBD1. The CDR3 spans 16 residues. V shed 0 bases and J 10 bases; nucleotides not matched to a gene: 7. Germline-derived CDR1 and CDR2 are LNHNV and YYDKDF (reference sequence).

The sample holds many counts of this clonotype. This sequence joins TRBV6-4 and TRBJ2-7, with TRBD1 matching over 7 bases. There are 13 residues in the CDR3. The germline CDR1 and CDR2 sequences are MRHNA and SNTAGT. V lost 6 bases, J lost 2 bases, and 4 bases stayed unmatched. The CDR3 spells CASRQGQPYEQYF. CDR3 nucleotide sequence: TGTGCCAGCAGGCAGGGACAGCCCTACGAGCAGTACTTC.